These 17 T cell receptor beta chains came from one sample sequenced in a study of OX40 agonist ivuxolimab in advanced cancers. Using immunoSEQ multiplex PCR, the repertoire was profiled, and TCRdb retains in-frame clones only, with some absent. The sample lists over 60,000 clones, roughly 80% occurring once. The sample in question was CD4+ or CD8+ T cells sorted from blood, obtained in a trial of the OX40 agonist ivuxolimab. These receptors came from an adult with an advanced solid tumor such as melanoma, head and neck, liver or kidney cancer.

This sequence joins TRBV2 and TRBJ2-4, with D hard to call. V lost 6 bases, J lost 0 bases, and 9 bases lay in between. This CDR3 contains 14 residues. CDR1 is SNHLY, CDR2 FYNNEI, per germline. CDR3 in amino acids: CASRGSSAKNIQYF. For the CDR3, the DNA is TGTGCCAGCAGGGGGTCTTCAGCCAAAAACATTCAGTACTTC.

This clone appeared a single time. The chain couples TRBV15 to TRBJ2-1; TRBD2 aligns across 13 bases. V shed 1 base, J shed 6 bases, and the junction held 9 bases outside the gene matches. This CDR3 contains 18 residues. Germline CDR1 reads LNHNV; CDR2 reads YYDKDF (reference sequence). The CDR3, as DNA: TGTGCCACCAGCAGAGTGGCGAGCGGACTAGCGGGAGTCAATGAGCAGTTCTTC. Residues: CATSRVASGLAGVNEQFF.

CDR3 sequence (DNA): TGTGCCAGCAGCCGAAAGAAGGGAGGCGCTGGCGAGACCCAGTACTTC. Its translation: CASSRKKGGAGETQYF. This chain joins TRBV27 and TRBJ2-5, with D possibly being TRBD2 (6 bases). The V end lost 6 bases, the J end lost 5 bases, and 22 bases lay between the germline ends. Germline V lookup: CDR1 MNHEY, CDR2 SMNVEV (reference sequence). The CDR3 contains 16 residues.

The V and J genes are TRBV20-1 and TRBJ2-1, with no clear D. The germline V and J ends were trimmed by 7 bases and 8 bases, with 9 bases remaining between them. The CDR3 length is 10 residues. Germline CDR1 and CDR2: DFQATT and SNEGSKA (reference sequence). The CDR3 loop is CSVEADEQFF. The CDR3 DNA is TGCAGTGTCGAGGCGGATGAGCAGTTCTTC.

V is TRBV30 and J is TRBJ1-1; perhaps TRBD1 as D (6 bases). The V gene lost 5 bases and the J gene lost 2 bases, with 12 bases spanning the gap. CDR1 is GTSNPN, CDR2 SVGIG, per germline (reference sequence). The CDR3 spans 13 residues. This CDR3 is CAWRTGFNTEAFF. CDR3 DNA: TGTGCCTGGCGTACAGGGTTTAACACTGAAGCTTTCTTT.

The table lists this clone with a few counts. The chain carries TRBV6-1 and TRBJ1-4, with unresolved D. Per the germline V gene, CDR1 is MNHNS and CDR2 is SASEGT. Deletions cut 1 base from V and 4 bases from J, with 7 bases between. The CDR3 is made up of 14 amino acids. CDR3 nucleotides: TGTGCCAGCAGTGAAGTAGAGGGTAATGAAAAACTGTTTTTT. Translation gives CASSEVEGNEKLFF.

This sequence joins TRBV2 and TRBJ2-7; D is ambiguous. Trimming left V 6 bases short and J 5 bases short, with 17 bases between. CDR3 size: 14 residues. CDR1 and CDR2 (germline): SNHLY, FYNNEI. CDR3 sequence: CASSDPQLGHEQYV. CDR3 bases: TGTGCCAGCAGCGACCCCCAATTGGGTCACGAGCAGTACGTC.

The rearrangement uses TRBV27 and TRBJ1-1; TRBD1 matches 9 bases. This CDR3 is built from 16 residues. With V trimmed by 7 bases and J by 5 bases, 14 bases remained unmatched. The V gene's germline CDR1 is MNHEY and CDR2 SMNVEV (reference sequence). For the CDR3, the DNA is TGTGCCAGCATGGACAGGGGAGGCCATTTAAGGACTGAAGCTTTCTTT. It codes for CASMDRGGHLRTEAFF.

CDR3 loop: CASSSLAGGPHEQFF. CDR3 nucleotide sequence: TGTGCCAGCAGCTCTCTAGCGGGAGGGCCCCATGAGCAGTTCTTC. This sequence joins TRBV7-3 and TRBJ2-1, with 12 bases matching TRBD2. J lost 8 bases, V lost 4 bases, and 6 bases had no gene match. The CDR3 covers 15 residues. Germline V gives CDR1 SGHTA, CDR2 FQGTGA.

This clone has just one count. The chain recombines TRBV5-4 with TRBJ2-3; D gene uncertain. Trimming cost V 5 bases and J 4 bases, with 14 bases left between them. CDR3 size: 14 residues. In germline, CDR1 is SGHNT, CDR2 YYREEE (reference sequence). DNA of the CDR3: TGTGCCAGCAGACCCGACAAGTCTTCAGATACGCAGTATTTT. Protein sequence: CASRPDKSSDTQYF.

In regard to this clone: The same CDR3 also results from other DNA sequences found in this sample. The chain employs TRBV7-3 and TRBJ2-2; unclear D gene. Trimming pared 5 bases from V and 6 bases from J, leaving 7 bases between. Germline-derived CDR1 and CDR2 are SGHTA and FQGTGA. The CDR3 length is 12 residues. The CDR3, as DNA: TGTGCCAGCAGCCCTGGGGCCGGGGAGCTGTTTTTT. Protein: CASSPGAGELFF. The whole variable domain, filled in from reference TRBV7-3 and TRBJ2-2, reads GAGVSQTPSNKVTEKGKYVELRCDPISGHTALYWYRQSLGQGPEFLIYFQGTGAADDSGLPNDRFFAVRPEGSVSTLKIQRTERGDSAVYLCASSPGAGELFFGEGSRLTVL.

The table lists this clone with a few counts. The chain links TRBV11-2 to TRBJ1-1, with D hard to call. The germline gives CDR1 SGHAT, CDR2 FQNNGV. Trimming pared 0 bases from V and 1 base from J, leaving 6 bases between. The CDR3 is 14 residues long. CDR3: CASSLDYANTEAFF. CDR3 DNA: TGTGCCAGCAGCTTAGATTACGCGAACACTGAAGCTTTCTTT. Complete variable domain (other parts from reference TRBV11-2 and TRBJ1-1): EAGVAQSPRYKIIEKRQSVAFWCNPISGHATLYWYQQILGQGPKLLIQFQNNGVVDDSQLPKDRFSAERLKGVDSTLKIQPAKLEDSAVYLCASSLDYANTEAFFGQGTRLTVV.

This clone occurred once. The CDR3 DNA reads TGTGCCAGCAGCCGGGACAGGGGGCAAGAGACCCAGTACTTC. Translating it yields CASSRDRGQETQYF. The chain employs TRBV4-2 and TRBJ2-5; 11 bases align to TRBD1. The J segment lost 2 bases and the V segment lost 4 bases, leaving 0 bases of the junction unmatched. The CDR3 runs to 14 residues. Germline CDR1 is LGHNA and CDR2 is YNFKEQ.

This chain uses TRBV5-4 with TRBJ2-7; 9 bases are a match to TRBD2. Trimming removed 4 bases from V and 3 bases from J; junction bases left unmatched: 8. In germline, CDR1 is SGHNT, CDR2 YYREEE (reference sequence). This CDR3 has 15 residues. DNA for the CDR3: TGTGCCAGCAGCCGACTTGGCGGGAGGGACTACGAGCAGTACTTC. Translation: CASSRLGGRDYEQYF.

The CDR3 loop reads CASSIALRQNYGYTF. Here the CDR3 DNA reads TGTGCCAGTAGTATTGCCCTACGACAGAACTATGGCTACACCTTC. The rearrangement links TRBV19 to TRBJ1-2, with D perhaps matching TRBD1 (5 bases). The CDR3 contains 15 residues. Trimming left V 3 bases short and J 2 bases short, with 13 bases between. Germline CDR1 is LNHDA and CDR2 is SQIVND (reference sequence).

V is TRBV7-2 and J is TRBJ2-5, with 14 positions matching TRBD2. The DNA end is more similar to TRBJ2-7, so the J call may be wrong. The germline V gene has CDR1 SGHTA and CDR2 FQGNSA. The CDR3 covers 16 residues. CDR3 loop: CASSPRTSGRRHEQYF. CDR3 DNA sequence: TGTGCCAGCAGCCCCCGGACTAGCGGGAGGAGACACGAGCAGTACTTC.

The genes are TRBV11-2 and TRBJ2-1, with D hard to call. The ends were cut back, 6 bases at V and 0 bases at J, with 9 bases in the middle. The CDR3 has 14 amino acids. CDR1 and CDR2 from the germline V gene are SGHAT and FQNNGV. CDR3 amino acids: CASSSEFSYNEQFF. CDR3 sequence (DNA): TGTGCCAGCAGTTCTGAGTTCTCCTACAATGAGCAGTTCTTC.